What follows are 25 T cell receptor beta chains derived from one specimen sequenced in a study of early T cells in non-severe SARS-CoV-2 infection (dated by TCRdb to the early 2020s). Library construction relied on 5' RACE. The sequencer was a NextSeq 500. In-frame beta chains were kept once TCRdb had trimmed the public reads at Q25 with fastp and called clones with MiXCR. A single entry per CDR3 protein holds the most common genes and DNA from its merged rows. In all, the sample holds over 30,000 distinct CDR3 sequences, and roughly 5.7% of those were seen once. The ten largest make up about 5.5% of the sample. The sequences come from whole blood, collected at baseline. The source of these receptors is an adult who was a healthcare worker with PCR-confirmed SARS-CoV-2 infection or an uninfected control (not recorded which).

This clonotype has at least ten counts. V is TRBV5-1 and J is TRBJ1-2, with D unclear. Deletions cut 3 bases from V and 4 bases from J, with 7 bases between. The germline V gene has CDR1 SGHRS and CDR2 YFSETQ. This CDR3 has 12 amino acids. The CDR3 sequence is CASSSDIYGYTF. CDR3 coding DNA: TGCGCCAGCAGCTCCGACATCTATGGCTACACCTTC.

This clonotype has a count of ten or more. CDR3 sequence (DNA): TGCAGTGCTAGAGATCTCGGAGGCCAGTACTTC. Translating gives CSARDLGGQYF. V usage is TRBV20-1 and J usage is TRBJ2-5; TRBD2 might be the D (5 bases). The V end was cut by 0 bases, the J end by 10 bases, with 9 bases between. The CDR3 covers 11 residues. Germline V gene sequence: CDR1 DFQATT, CDR2 SNEGSKA (reference sequence).

By sample fraction, this clonotype is medium-sized. This chain connects TRBV5-4 to TRBJ2-3; no definite D call. Germline CDR1 reads SGHNT; CDR2 reads YYREEE (reference sequence). This CDR3 has 12 residues. V was shortened by 2 bases and J by 1 base, with 2 bases between the two germline ends. DNA of the CDR3: TGTGCCAGCAGCTTCGGCACAGATACGCAGTATTTT. The encoded protein is CASSFGTDTQYF.

This chain connects TRBV5-1 to TRBJ1-1; possible D gene TRBD1, 5 bases. The germline gives CDR1 SGHRS, CDR2 YFSETQ. V lost 2 bases to trimming and J lost 2 bases, with 13 bases between them. The CDR3 consists of 15 residues. CDR3 DNA sequence: TGCGCCAGCAGCTTCGCGACAGAAGTTAACACTGAAGCTTTCTTT. It translates to CASSFATEVNTEAFF.

Only a few counts were recorded for this clonotype. The chain's CDR3 is CSAPSEGTVSSPLHF. CDR3 nucleotides: TGCAGTGCTCCCTCCGAGGGGACGGTCTCTTCACCCCTCCACTTT. The rearrangement uses TRBV20-1 and TRBJ1-6; possible D gene TRBD1, 5 bases. Trimming stripped 5 bases from V and 9 bases from J, with 20 bases between. Germline CDR1 is DFQATT and CDR2 is SNEGSKA (reference sequence). This CDR3 contains 15 residues.

This chain uses TRBV7-9 with TRBJ2-6; D unresolved. V was pared by 7 bases and J by 0 bases, with 10 bases between. Germline V gives CDR1 SEHNR, CDR2 FQNEAQ (reference sequence). There are 15 residues in the CDR3. The CDR3 sequence: CASIQSDSGANVLTF. The CDR3 coding sequence is TGTGCCAGCATCCAATCGGACTCTGGGGCCAACGTCCTGACTTTC.

At least ten counts were recorded for this clonotype. V usage is TRBV5-1 and J usage is TRBJ1-3, with unresolved D. V was cut by 1 base and J by 8 bases, with 10 bases left in between. This CDR3 contains 13 residues. In germline, CDR1 is SGHRS, CDR2 YFSETQ. CDR3 amino acids: CASSLSNKDTIYF. CDR3 in DNA: TGCGCCAGCAGCTTGTCGAATAAGGACACCATATATTTT.

By share, this clonotype ranks as medium-sized. The CDR3 nucleotides are TGCAGTGCTGACAGCGGGACAGGGCTAGATACGCAGTATTTT. Its protein is CSADSGTGLDTQYF. The chain is built from TRBV20-1 and TRBJ2-3; 9 nucleotides align to TRBD1. From germline, CDR1 is DFQATT and CDR2 SNEGSKA (reference sequence). Germline trimming cut 5 bases from V and 5 bases from J; bases unmatched to any gene: 8. The CDR3 extends over 14 amino acids.

This clonotype came up many times. In nucleotides, the CDR3 is TGTGCCAGCAGTGTGGGTTTTGCTGAAGCTTTCTTT. It encodes CASSVGFAEAFF. The rearrangement uses TRBV6-1 and TRBJ1-1; D gene unclear. Per germline, CDR1 MNHNS and CDR2 SASEGT. There are 12 residues in the CDR3. Between the trimmed V and J ends, which lost 4 bases and 6 bases, there was a span of 9 bases.

This clonotype was detected many times. The chain is built from TRBV24-1 and TRBJ2-1; 7 nucleotides align to TRBD1. Germline assignment: CDR1 KGHDR and CDR2 SFDVKD. V was pared by 3 bases and J by 12 bases, with 4 bases of the junction left unmatched. CDR3 size: 12 residues. CDR3 DNA: TGTGCCACCAGTGATGAACAGGGGAGGCAGTTCTTC. Protein: CATSDEQGRQFF.

This clonotype was seen repeatedly, ten times or more. The rearrangement links TRBV7-2 to TRBJ1-1, with a possible D match to TRBD1 (6 bases). The CDR3 has 13 amino acids. Germline V gives CDR1 SGHTA, CDR2 FQGNSA. V was cut by 1 base and J by 7 bases, with 10 bases left in between. CDR3 coding DNA: TGTGCCAGCAGCTTAGGGACAGCCCTTGAAGCTTTCTTT. Protein: CASSLGTALEAFF.

This clonotype was recorded a few times. The V call is TRBV11-2, the J call TRBJ2-3; 9 bases are shared with TRBD2. Germline V CDR1 and CDR2: SGHAT, FQNNGV. This CDR3 has 15 residues. V was pared by 5 bases and J by 4 bases, with 7 bases of the junction left unmatched. The CDR3 DNA is TGTGCCAGCAGCCCCTTAGCGGGAGAAGCAGATACGCAGTATTTT. Translation gives CASSPLAGEADTQYF.

This clonotype occurred many times. The chain carries TRBV5-1 and TRBJ2-3, with TRBD2 matching 10 bases. This CDR3 region has 14 residues. Trimming at V came to 10 bases and at J to 2 bases, leaving 7 bases not matched to a gene. Germline values: CDR1 SGHRS, CDR2 YFSETQ. The CDR3 DNA reads TGCGCCTCGCGACTAGCGGGCATCACAGATACGCAGTATTTT. Protein sequence: CASRLAGITDTQYF.

This clonotype has only a few counts. The CDR3 region is CASSPERRGTGALNTEAFF. The CDR3 DNA sequence: TGTGCCAGCAGCCCCGAGAGGAGGGGGACAGGGGCTTTGAACACTGAAGCTTTCTTT. The rearrangement uses TRBV7-2 and TRBJ1-1; 10 nucleotides align to TRBD1. The germline CDR1 and CDR2 sequences are SGHTA and FQGNSA. The trim removed 5 bases at V and 0 bases at J, leaving 15 bases unmatched. The CDR3 contains 19 residues.

This clonotype was seen at least ten times. CDR3 sequence reads: CAWSTSYEQYV. DNA for the CDR3: TGTGCCTGGAGTACCAGCTACGAGCAGTACGTC. The genes are TRBV30 and TRBJ2-7; D is unclear. Germline CDR1 and CDR2: GTSNPN and SVGIG (reference sequence). Trimming removed 2 bases from V and 3 bases from J, with 5 bases in between. The CDR3 covers 11 residues.

There are many counts of this clonotype. The chain couples TRBV9 to TRBJ2-3; 7 positions agree with TRBD2. Losses at the gene ends were 3 bases for V and 9 bases for J; bases not matched to a gene: 7. There are 13 residues in the CDR3. Germline V gives CDR1 SGDLS, CDR2 YYNGEE. The DNA of the CDR3 is TGTGCCAGCAGCGCCCAGCTCGGGAGGACGCAGTATTTT. Its translation: CASSAQLGRTQYF.

This clonotype was picked up many times. The chain uses TRBV12-3 or TRBV12-4 and TRBJ1-1; no reliable D call. CDR3 length: 12 residues. V lost 7 bases and J lost 7, with 13 bases in between. The CDR3 loop reads CASTQSVSEAFF. The DNA for the CDR3 is TGTGCCAGCACCCAATCGGTTAGTGAAGCTTTCTTT.

The sample holds many counts of this clonotype. The chain has TRBV10-1 and TRBJ2-3, with 13 nucleotides matching TRBD2. In germline, CDR1 is WNHNN, CDR2 SYGVQD (reference sequence). This CDR3 has 14 amino acids. Unmatched junction bases numbered 2, after V lost 8 bases and J lost 3 bases. The CDR3 protein is CASSGLAGTDTQYF. The DNA of the CDR3 is TGCGCCAGCTCGGGACTAGCGGGAACAGATACGCAGTATTTT.

This clonotype was observed many times. The chain is built from TRBV6-6 and TRBJ1-5, with a tentative D call TRBD1 (5 bases). CDR1 and CDR2 from the germline V gene are MNHNY and SVGAGI (reference sequence). This CDR3 region has 15 residues. Deletions cut 4 bases from V and 2 bases from J, with 12 bases between. DNA of the CDR3: TGTGCCAGCAGTTGGACACGGGACGGCAATCAGCCCCAGCATTTT. Its protein product is CASSWTRDGNQPQHF.

In its sample, this clonotype was seen a few times. The genes are TRBV6-4 and TRBJ1-5; D ambiguous. Germline V lookup: CDR1 MRHNA, CDR2 SNTAGT. This CDR3 comprises 15 residues. With 1 base removed from V and 9 bases from J, the gap between germline ends came to 16 bases. CDR3 in DNA: TGTGCCAGCAGTGACTTCGAGGGCCGCCTACGGCCCCAGCATTTT. It translates to CASSDFEGRLRPQHF.

This clonotype was observed many times. J is TRBJ2-1 and V is TRBV11-2; 9 positions agree with TRBD2. The CDR3 covers 18 residues. Losses at the gene ends were 5 bases for V and 10 bases for J; bases not matched to a gene: 21. In germline, CDR1 is SGHAT, CDR2 FQNNGV. DNA of the CDR3: TGTGCCAGCAGCCACTACCGGGACACACTAGCGGGTAGGCCGGAGCAGTTCTTC. Translating gives CASSHYRDTLAGRPEQFF.

This clonotype appeared many times. The chain is built from TRBV11-2 and TRBJ2-7; TRBD2 matches at 13 bases. The CDR3 runs to 17 residues. Germline CDR1 SGHAT, CDR2 FQNNGV. V lost 5 bases to trimming and J lost 6 bases; unmatched junction nucleotides: 13. CDR3 sequence reads: CASSLGGLAGLGFEQYF. DNA for the CDR3: TGTGCCAGCAGCCTGGGGGGACTAGCGGGGCTGGGGTTCGAGCAGTACTTC.

This clonotype was observed at least ten times. This chain connects TRBV12-3 or TRBV12-4 to TRBJ2-1; 13 positions agree with TRBD2. Trimming at V came to 3 bases and at J to 7 bases, leaving 3 bases not matched to a gene. The CDR3 totals 15 residues. CDR3: CASSFRTSGSNEQFF. The CDR3 region has the DNA TGTGCCAGCAGTTTTAGGACTAGCGGGAGTAATGAGCAGTTCTTC.

This clonotype appeared many times. This chain uses TRBV7-9 with TRBJ2-7, with 7 bases that match TRBD2. From germline, CDR1 is SEHNR and CDR2 FQNEAQ (reference sequence). This CDR3 is 15 amino acids long. V shed 3 bases, J shed 2 bases, and the junction held 7 bases outside the gene matches. Written as DNA, the CDR3 is TGTGCCAGCAGCTTCCCAACTAGCGCCACCTACGAGCAGTACTTC. Its protein is CASSFPTSATYEQYF.

This chain links TRBV11-2 with TRBJ2-3; 8 bases map to TRBD2. Germline CDR1 reads SGHAT; CDR2 reads FQNNGV. The CDR3 is made up of 15 amino acids. V trimming: 3 bases; J trimming: 6 bases; junction bases outside the gene matches: 8. CDR3 coding DNA: TGTGCCAGCAGCTTCGCGGGAGGTGTAACTGATACGCAGTATTTT. Translation: CASSFAGGVTDTQYF.